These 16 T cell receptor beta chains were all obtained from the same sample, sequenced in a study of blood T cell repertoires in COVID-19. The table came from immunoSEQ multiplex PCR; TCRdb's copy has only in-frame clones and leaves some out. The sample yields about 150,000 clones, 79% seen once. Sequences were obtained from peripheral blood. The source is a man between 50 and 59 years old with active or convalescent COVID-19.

The CDR3 region is CASSPTGDGATNEKLFF. DNA of the CDR3: TGTGCCAGCAGCCCGACAGGGGATGGGGCAACTAATGAAAAACTGTTTTTT. The chain joins TRBV28 to TRBJ1-4; 8 bases agree with TRBD1. With V trimmed by 6 bases and J by 0 bases, 9 bases remained unmatched. Looked up from germline, CDR1 is MDHEN and CDR2 is SYDVKM. The CDR3 consists of 17 residues.

The CDR3 spells CASSRQGLDTEAFF. In DNA, the CDR3 is TGTGCCAGCAGTCGACAGGGCTTGGACACTGAAGCTTTCTTT. The chain couples TRBV6-5 to TRBJ1-1, with TRBD1 matching over 7 bases. Germline V gives CDR1 MNHEY, CDR2 SVGAGI. Trimming cost V 5 bases and J 3 bases; bases outside gene matches: 6. The CDR3 has 14 residues.

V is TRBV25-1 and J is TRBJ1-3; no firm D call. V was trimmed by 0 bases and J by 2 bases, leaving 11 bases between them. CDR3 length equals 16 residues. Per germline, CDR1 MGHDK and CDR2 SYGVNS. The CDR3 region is CASSEYTKGAGNTIYF. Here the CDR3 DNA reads TGTGCCAGCAGTGAATATACGAAGGGAGCTGGAAACACCATATATTTT.

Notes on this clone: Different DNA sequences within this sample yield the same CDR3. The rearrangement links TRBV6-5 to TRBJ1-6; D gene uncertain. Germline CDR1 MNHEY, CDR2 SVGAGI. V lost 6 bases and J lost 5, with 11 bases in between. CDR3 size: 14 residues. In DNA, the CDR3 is TGTGCCAGCAGGAGGGAGTTTCATAATTCACCCCTCCACTTT. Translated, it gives CASRREFHNSPLHF.

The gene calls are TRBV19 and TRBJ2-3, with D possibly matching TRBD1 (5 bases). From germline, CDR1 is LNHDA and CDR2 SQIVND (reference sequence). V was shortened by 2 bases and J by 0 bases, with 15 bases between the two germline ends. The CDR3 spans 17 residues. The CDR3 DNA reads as TGTGCCAGTAGTATACTCTCCAGGGTAGGGAGCACAGATACGCAGTATTTT. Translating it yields CASSILSRVGSTDTQYF.

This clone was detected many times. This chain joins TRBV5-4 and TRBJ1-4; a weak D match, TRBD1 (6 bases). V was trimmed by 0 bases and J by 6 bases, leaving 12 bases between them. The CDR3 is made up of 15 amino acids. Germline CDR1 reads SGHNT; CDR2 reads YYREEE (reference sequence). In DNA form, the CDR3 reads TGTGCCAGCAGCTTGGCTGGGGGCTCTTATGAAAAACTGTTTTTT. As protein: CASSLAGGSYEKLFF.

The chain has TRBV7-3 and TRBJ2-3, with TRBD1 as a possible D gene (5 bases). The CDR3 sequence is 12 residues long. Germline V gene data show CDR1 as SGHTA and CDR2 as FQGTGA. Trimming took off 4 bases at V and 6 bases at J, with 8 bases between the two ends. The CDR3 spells CASSSPGDTQYF. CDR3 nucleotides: TGTGCCAGCAGCTCCCCAGGGGATACGCAGTATTTT.

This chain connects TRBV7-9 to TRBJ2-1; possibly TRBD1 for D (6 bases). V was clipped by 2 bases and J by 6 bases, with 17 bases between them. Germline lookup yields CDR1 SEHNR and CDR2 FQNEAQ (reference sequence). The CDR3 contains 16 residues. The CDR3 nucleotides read TGTGCCAGCAGCTTAAGGGTGGGACAATCCCCCAATGAGCAGTTCTTC. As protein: CASSLRVGQSPNEQFF.

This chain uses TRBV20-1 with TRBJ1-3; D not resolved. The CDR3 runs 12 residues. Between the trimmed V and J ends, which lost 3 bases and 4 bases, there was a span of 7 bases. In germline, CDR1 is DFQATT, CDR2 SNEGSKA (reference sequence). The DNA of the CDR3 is TGCAGTGCTAGTATTAGCGGAAACACCATATATTTT. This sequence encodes CSASISGNTIYF.

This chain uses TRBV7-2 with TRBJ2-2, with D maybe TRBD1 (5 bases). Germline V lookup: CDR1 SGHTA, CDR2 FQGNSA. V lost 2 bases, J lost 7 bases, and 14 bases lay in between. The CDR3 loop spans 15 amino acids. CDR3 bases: TGTGCCAGCAGCTTACCCCCAGGACATGTCGGGGAGCTGTTTTTT. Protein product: CASSLPPGHVGELFF.

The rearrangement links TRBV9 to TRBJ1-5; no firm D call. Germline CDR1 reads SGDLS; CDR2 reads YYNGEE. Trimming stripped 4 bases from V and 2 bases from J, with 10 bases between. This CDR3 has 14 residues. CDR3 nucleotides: TGTGCCAGCAGCCGCAGCGGTGGCAATCAGCCCCAGCATTTT. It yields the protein CASSRSGGNQPQHF.

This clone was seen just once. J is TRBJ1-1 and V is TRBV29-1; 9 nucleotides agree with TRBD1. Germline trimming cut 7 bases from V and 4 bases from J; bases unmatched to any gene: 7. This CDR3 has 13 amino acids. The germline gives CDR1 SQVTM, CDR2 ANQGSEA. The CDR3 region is CSARTGEGTEAFF. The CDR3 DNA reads TGCAGCGCTCGGACAGGGGAAGGCACTGAAGCTTTCTTT.

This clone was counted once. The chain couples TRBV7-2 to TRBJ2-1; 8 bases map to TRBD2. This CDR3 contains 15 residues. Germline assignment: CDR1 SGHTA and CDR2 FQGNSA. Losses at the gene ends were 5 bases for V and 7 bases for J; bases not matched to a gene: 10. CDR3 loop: CASSVLAVVGNEQFF. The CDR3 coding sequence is TGTGCCAGCAGCGTACTAGCGGTCGTAGGGAATGAGCAGTTCTTC. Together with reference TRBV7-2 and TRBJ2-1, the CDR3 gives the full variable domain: GAGVSQSPSNKVTEKGKDVELRCDPISGHTALYWYRQSLGQGLEFLIYFQGNSAPDKSGLPSDRFSAERTGGSVSTLTIQRTQQEDSAVYLCASSVLAVVGNEQFFGPGTRLTVL.

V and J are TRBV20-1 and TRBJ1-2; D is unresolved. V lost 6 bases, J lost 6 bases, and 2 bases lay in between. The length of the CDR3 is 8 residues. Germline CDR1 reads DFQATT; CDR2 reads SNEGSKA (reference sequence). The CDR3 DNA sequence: TGCAGTGCCAATGGCTACACCTTC. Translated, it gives CSANGYTF.

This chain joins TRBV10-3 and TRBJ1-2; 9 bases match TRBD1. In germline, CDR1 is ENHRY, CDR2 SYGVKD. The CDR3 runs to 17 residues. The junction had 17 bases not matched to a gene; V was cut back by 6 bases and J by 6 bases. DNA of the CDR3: TGTGCCATCAGCCCAGCCCCTCGACAGGGGGGAGATAATGGCTACACCTTC. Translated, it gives CAISPAPRQGGDNGYTF.

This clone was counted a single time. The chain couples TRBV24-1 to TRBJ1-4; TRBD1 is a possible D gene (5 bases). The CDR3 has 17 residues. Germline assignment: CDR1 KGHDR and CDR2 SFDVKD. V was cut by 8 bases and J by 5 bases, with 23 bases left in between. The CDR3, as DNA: TGTGCCACCAACGCCTTATTCTCGGACGGGGGGAATGAAAAACTGTTTTTT. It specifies CATNALFSDGGNEKLFF.